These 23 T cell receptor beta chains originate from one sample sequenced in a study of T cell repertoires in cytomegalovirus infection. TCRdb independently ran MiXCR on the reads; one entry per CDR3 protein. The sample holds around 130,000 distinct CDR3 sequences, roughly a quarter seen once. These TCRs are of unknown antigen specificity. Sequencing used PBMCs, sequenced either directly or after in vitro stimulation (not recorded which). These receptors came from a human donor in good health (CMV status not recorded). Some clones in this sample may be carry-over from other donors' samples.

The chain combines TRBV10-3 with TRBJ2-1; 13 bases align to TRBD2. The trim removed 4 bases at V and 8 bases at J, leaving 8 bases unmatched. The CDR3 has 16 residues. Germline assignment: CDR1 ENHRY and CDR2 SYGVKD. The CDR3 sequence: CAISARTSGSGHEQFF. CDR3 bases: TGTGCCATCAGTGCCCGGACTAGCGGGAGTGGGCATGAGCAGTTCTTC.

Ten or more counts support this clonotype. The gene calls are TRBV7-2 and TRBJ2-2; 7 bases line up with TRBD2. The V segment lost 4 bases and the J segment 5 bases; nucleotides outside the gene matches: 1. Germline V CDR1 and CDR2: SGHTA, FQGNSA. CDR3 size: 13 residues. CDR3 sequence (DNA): TGTGCCAGCAGCTGGGGGGGAACCGGGGAGCTGTTTTTT. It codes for CASSWGGTGELFF.

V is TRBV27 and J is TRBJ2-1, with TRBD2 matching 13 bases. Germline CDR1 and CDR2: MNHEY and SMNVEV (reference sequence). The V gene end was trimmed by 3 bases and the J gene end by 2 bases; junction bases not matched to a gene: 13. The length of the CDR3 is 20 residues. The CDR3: CASSFQISTSGRSPYNEQFF. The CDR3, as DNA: TGTGCCAGCAGTTTCCAAATCTCGACTAGCGGGAGGTCCCCCTACAATGAGCAGTTCTTC.

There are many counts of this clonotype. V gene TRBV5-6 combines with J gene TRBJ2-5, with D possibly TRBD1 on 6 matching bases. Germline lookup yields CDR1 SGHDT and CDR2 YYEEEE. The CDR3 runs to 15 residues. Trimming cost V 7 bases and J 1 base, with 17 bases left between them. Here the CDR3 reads CASGGTGLGQETQYF. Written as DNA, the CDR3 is TGTGCCAGCGGAGGTACAGGGCTAGGCCAAGAGACCCAGTACTTC.

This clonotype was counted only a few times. DNA of the CDR3: TGTGCCAGCAGTCCATCATTCTGGAAATACGAAAACTTTAAAGAGACCCAGTACTTC. Its translation is CASSPSFWKYENFKETQYF. The genes are TRBV12-3 or TRBV12-4 and TRBJ2-5; no reliable D call. With 5 bases removed from V and 3 bases from J, the gap between germline ends came to 28 bases. CDR3 length: 19 residues.

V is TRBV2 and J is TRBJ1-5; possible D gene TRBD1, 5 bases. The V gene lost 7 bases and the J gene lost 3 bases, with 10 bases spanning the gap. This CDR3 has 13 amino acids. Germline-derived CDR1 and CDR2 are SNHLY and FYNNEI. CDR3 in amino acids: CASIRDDNQPQHF. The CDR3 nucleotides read TGTGCCAGCATCCGGGACGACAATCAGCCCCAGCATTTT.

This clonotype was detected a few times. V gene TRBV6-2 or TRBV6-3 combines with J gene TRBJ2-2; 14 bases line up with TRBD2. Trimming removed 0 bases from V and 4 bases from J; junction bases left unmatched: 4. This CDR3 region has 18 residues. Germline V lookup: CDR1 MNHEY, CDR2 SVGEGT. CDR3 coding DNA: TGTGCCAGCAGTTACTCCCGACTAGCGGGAGGGATCACCGGGGAGCTGTTTTTT. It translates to CASSYSRLAGGITGELFF.

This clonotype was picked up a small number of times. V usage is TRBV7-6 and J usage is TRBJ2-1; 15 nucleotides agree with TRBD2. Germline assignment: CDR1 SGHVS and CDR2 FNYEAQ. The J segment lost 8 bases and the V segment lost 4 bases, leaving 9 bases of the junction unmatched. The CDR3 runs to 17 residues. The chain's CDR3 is CASSSRTSGRAGDEQFF. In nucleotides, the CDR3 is TGTGCCAGCAGCTCCCGGACTAGCGGGAGGGCGGGCGATGAGCAGTTCTTC.

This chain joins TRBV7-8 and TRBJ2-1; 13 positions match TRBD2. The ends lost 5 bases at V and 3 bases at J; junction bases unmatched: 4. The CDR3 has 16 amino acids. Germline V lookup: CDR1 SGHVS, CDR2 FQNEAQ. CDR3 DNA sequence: TGTGCCAGCAGCGCCCGACTAGCGGGAGGCTACAATGAGCAGTTCTTC. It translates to CASSARLAGGYNEQFF.

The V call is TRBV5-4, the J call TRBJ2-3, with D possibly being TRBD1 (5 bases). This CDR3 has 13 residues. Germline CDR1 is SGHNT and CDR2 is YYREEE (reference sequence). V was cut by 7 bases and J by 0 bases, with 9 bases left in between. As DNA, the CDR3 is TGTGCCAGCGGCGACAGAAGCACAGATACGCAGTATTTT. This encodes CASGDRSTDTQYF.

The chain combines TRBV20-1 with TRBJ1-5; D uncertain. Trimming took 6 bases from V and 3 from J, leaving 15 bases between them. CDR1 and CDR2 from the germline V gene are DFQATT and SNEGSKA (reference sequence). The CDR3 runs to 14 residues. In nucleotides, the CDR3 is TGCAGTGCGCATCCTGGAGGGAACAATCAGCCCCAGCATTTT. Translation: CSAHPGGNNQPQHF.

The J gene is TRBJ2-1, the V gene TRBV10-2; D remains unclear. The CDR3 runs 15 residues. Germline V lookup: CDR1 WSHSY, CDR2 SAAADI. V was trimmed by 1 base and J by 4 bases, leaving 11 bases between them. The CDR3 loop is CASSEWIFLYNEQFF. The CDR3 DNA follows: TGCGCCAGCAGTGAGTGGATTTTCCTATACAATGAGCAGTTCTTC.

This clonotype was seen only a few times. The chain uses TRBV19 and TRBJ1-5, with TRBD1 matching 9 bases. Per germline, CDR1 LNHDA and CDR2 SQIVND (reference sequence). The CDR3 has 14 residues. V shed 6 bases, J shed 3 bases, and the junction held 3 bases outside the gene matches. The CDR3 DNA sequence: TGTGCCAGTAGACGGACAGGGGTCAATCAGCCCCAGCATTTT. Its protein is CASRRTGVNQPQHF.

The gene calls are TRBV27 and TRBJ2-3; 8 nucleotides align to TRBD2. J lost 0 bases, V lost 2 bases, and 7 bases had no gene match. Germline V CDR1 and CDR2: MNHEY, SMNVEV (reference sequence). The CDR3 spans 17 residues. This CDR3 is CASSLTEAGGSTDTQYF. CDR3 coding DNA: TGTGCCAGCAGTTTAACTGAGGCGGGAGGAAGCACAGATACGCAGTATTTT.

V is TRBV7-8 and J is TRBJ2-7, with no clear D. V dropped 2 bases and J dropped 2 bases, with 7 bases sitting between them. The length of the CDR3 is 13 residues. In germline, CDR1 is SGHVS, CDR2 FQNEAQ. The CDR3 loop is CASSLKGPYEQYV. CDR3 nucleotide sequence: TGTGCCAGCAGCTTAAAGGGTCCCTACGAGCAGTACGTC.

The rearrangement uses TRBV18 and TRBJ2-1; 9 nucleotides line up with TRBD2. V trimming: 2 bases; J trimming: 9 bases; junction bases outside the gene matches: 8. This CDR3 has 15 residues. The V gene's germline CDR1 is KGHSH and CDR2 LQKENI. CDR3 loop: CASSPRREGRGEQFF. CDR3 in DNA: TGTGCCAGCTCACCAAGGCGGGAGGGCCGGGGTGAGCAGTTCTTC.

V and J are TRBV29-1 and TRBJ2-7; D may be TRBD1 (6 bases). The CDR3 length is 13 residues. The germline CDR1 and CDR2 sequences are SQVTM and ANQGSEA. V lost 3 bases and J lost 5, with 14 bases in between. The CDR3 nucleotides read TGCAGCGTTGAGGACAGTTTAAGGGACGAGCAGTACTTC. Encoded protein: CSVEDSLRDEQYF.

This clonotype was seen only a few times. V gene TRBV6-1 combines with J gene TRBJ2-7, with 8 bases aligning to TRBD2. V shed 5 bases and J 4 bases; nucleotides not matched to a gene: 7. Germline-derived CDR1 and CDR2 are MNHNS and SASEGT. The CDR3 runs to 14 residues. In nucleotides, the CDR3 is TGTGCCAGCAGTTTCTCCGGGACTAGTTACGAGCAGTACTTC. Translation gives CASSFSGTSYEQYF.

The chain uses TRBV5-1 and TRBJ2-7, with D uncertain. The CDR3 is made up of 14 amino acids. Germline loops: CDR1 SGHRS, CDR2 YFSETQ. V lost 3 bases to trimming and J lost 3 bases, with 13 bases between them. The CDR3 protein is CASSSDVLYYEQYF. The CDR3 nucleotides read TGCGCCAGCAGCTCTGATGTACTATACTACGAGCAGTACTTC.

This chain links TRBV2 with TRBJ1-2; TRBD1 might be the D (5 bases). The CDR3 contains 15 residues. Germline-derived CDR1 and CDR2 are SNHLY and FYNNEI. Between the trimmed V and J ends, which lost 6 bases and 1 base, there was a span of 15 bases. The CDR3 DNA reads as TGTGCCAGCAGAGAACAGGCGTCCAGTAACTATGGCTACACCTTC. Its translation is CASREQASSNYGYTF.

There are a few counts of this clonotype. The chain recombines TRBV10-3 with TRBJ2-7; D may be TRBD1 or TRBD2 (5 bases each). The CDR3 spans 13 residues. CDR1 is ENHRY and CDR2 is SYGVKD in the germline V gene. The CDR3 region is CAISESPGDRPNV. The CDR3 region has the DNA TGTGCCATCAGTGAGTCCCCCGGGGACCGGCCCAACGTC.

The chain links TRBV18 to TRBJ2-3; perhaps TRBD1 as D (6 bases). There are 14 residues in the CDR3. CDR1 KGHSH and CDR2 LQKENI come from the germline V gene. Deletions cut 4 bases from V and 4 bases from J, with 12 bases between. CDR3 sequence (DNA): TGTGCCAGCTCACTTGCGGACAGCGCAGATACGCAGTATTTT. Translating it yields CASSLADSADTQYF.

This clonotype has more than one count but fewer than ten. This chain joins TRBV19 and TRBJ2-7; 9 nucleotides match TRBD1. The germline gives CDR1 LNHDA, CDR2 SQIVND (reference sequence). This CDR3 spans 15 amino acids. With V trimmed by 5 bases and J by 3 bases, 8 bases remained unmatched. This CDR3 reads CASSVDRGGSYEQYF. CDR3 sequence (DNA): TGTGCCAGTAGTGTCGACAGGGGGGGAAGCTACGAGCAGTACTTC.